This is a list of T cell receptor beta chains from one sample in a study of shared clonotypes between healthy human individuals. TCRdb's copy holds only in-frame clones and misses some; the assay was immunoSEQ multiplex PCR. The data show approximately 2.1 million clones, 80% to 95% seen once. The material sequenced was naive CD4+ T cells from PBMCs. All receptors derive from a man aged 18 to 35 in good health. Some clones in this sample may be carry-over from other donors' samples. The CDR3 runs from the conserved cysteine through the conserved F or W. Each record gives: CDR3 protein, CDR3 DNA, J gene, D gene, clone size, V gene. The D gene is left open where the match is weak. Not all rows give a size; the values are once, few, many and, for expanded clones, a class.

CDR3: CASSLKTSRAYEQYF
DNA: TGTGCCAGCAGCTTAAAGACTAGCAGAGCCTACGAGCAGTACTTC
J: TRBJ2-7
D: TRBD2
size: .
V: TRBV7-8

CDR3: CASSLGLRGTGYTF
DNA: TGTGCCAGCAGCTTAGGCCTCCGAGGGACTGGCTACACCTTC
J: TRBJ1-2
D: .
size: .
V: TRBV7-8

CDR3: CASSIIALSYNEQFF
DNA: TGTGCCAGTAGTATAATAGCGTTATCCTACAATGAGCAGTTCTTC
J: TRBJ2-1
D: .
size: .
V: TRBV19

CDR3: CASSLEGLETQYF
DNA: TGTGCCAGCAGCTTGGAGGGGTTAGAGACCCAGTACTTC
J: TRBJ2-5
D: .
size: .
V: TRBV5-6

CDR3: CASSPLAGGEGTGELFF
DNA: TGTGCCAGCAGCCCCTTGGCGGGAGGGGAGGGCACCGGGGAGCTGTTTTTT
J: TRBJ2-2
D: TRBD2
size: .
V: TRBV7-6

CDR3: CASSFLGSGSSNEQFF
DNA: TGTGCCAGCAGCTTTTTGGGTAGCGGGAGTTCCAATGAGCAGTTCTTC
J: TRBJ2-1
D: TRBD2
size: .
V: TRBV7-9

CDR3: CASSFGGGSYNEQFF
DNA: TGTGCCAGCAGCTTTGGGGGGGGCTCCTACAATGAGCAGTTCTTC
J: TRBJ2-1
D: TRBD2
size: .
V: TRBV11-3

CDR3: CASSADRYTVQYF
DNA: TGTGCCAGCAGTGCCGACCGTTATACCGTGCAGTACTTC
J: TRBJ2-7
D: .
size: .
V: TRBV6-5

CDR3: CASSQVRGPGEAFF
DNA: TGCGCCAGCAGCCAAGTAAGGGGGCCGGGTGAAGCTTTCTTT
J: TRBJ1-1
D: TRBD1
size: .
V: TRBV4-1

CDR3: CASTKRGNEQFF
DNA: TGTGCCAGCACCAAGAGAGGCAATGAGCAGTTCTTC
J: TRBJ2-1
D: .
size: .
V: TRBV6-5

CDR3: CSVEDPRLAGSLQFF
DNA: TGCAGCGTTGAAGATCCCCGACTAGCAGGGTCTCTCCAGTTCTTC
J: TRBJ2-1
D: TRBD2
size: .
V: TRBV29-1

CDR3: CASSSHLPEQYF
DNA: TGTGCCAGCAGTTCCCACCTTCCCGAGCAGTACTTC
J: TRBJ2-7
D: .
size: .
V: TRBV28

CDR3: CASSIPRWTNTGELFF
DNA: TGTGCCAGTAGTATCCCCAGATGGACGAACACCGGGGAGCTGTTTTTT
J: TRBJ2-2
D: .
size: once
V: TRBV19

CDR3: CASSARSSYNEQFF
DNA: TGTGCCAGCAGCGCTAGGAGCTCCTACAATGAGCAGTTCTTC
J: TRBJ2-1
D: .
size: .
V: TRBV7-8

CDR3: CASSLLGGEGPDTQYF
DNA: TGTGCCAGCAGCCTCCTGGGGGGGGAGGGCCCCGATACGCAGTATTTT
J: TRBJ2-3
D: TRBD2
size: .
V: TRBV7-2

CDR3: CASSLQGGREKLFF
DNA: TGTGCCAGCAGTTTACAGGGCGGTCGTGAAAAACTGTTTTTT
J: TRBJ1-4
D: .
size: few
V: TRBV28

CDR3: CASSSRDGAEAFF
DNA: TGTGCCAGCAGTTCCCGGGACGGAGCTGAAGCTTTCTTT
J: TRBJ1-1
D: .
size: .
V: TRBV6-5

CDR3: CASSIHRVSGANVLTF
DNA: TGTGCCAGCAGTATCCACAGGGTCTCTGGGGCCAACGTCCTGACTTTC
J: TRBJ2-6
D: .
size: .
V: TRBV28

CDR3: CASSKNSGEGNTIYF
DNA: TGTGCCAGCAGCAAGAACTCAGGGGAGGGAAACACCATATATTTT
J: TRBJ1-3
D: .
size: .
V: TRBV11-3

CDR3: CASKPTSTDTQYF
DNA: TGTGCCAGTAAGCCGACTAGTACAGATACGCAGTATTTT
J: TRBJ2-3
D: .
size: .
V: TRBV19

CDR3: CASGPSSYEQYF
DNA: TGTGCTTCAGGACCGAGCTCCTACGAGCAGTACTTC
J: TRBJ2-7
D: .
size: .
V: TRBV28

CDR3: CASSPGTGGSETQYF
DNA: TGTGCCAGCAGCCCCGGGACAGGGGGCTCAGAGACCCAGTACTTC
J: TRBJ2-5
D: TRBD1
size: .
V: TRBV2

CDR3: CSVVRDSYNEQFF
DNA: TGCAGCGTTGTACGGGACTCCTACAATGAGCAGTTCTTC
J: TRBJ2-1
D: .
size: .
V: TRBV29-1

CDR3: CASSAPGQITPLHF
DNA: TGCGCCAGCAGCGCCCCGGGACAAATTACACCCCTCCACTTT
J: TRBJ1-6
D: .
size: .
V: TRBV4-3

CDR3: CASSRTGDNQPQHF
DNA: TGTGCCAGCAGCCGGACAGGGGACAATCAGCCCCAGCATTTT
J: TRBJ1-5
D: TRBD1
size: .
V: TRBV7-2

CDR3: CASSGGRGADIQYF
DNA: TGCGCCAGCAGTGGCGGTCGGGGGGCGGACATTCAGTACTTC
J: TRBJ2-4
D: .
size: .
V: TRBV5-1

CDR3: CASSARTSGYNEQFF
DNA: TGTGCCAGCTCCGCCCGGACTAGCGGTTACAATGAGCAGTTCTTC
J: TRBJ2-1
D: TRBD2
size: .
V: TRBV18

CDR3: CASSLQGSWNEQFF
DNA: TGTGCCAGCTCACTACAGGGGAGCTGGAATGAGCAGTTCTTC
J: TRBJ2-1
D: TRBD1
size: .
V: TRBV18

CDR3: CASSPRDSIKEQFF
DNA: TGTGCCAGCAGCCCCCGGGACAGTATTAAAGAGCAGTTCTTC
J: TRBJ2-1
D: TRBD1
size: once
V: TRBV14